This T cell receptor beta chain was recovered during a study of shared clonotypes between healthy human individuals. Study context: Ranging from 18 to 49 in age, donors were two women and a few men. Regarding the study as a whole: Incomplete sequencing of sorted subsets was indicated by rarefaction despite large depth.

CD45RO negativity and positive selection for CCR7 defined naive CD8 cells, a population that excluded terminally differentiated effector memory CD45RA+ cells. Comment on this clone: The target antigen is unknown.

CDR3 size: 14 residues. Per the germline V gene, CDR1 is SEHNR and CDR2 is FQNEAQ (reference sequence). Trimming removed 3 bases from V and 0 bases from J, with 6 bases in between. Libraries were prepared by immunoSEQ multiplex PCR; TCRdb keeps only in-frame clonotypes and omits some of them. The sample comprises hundreds of thousands of clones, approximately 96% of which are singletons, and 0.095% to 0.13% rests with the top ten. The specimen was naive CD8+ T cells sorted from blood. The receptor comes from a woman aged 30 to 39 in good health. The chain combines TRBV7-9 with TRBJ2-1; D is perhaps TRBD2 (6 bases). The CDR3 sequence: CASSFGSSYNEQFF. CDR3 nucleotides: TGTGCCAGCAGCTTCGGGAGCTCCTACAATGAGCAGTTCTTC.